This T cell receptor (beta chain) was sequenced in a study of blood T cell repertoires in COVID-19. TCRdb keeps only in-frame clones here, not all; method: immunoSEQ multiplex PCR. The sample yields some 350,000 clones, 80% to 90% seen once. CDR1 and CDR2 from the germline V gene are SGHNT and YYREEE (reference sequence). The CDR3 covers 15 residues. V shed 4 bases and J 4 bases; nucleotides not matched to a gene: 6. The receptor was derived from a man aged 18 to 30 who had recovered from COVID-19. The rearrangement joins TRBV5-4 to TRBJ2-1; TRBD2 matches 9 bases. The sequencing sample was made of PBMCs or T cells enriched from blood (not recorded which). CDR3 loop: CASSVERGVYNEQFF. The CDR3 DNA reads as TGTGCCAGCAGCGTGGAGCGGGGGGTGTACAATGAGCAGTTCTTC.